Reported below is one T cell receptor (beta chain). These data are taken from a study of blood T cell repertoires in COVID-19. Study background: The United States, Italy and Spain supplied acute and convalescent COVID-19 samples. Sources were T cells, B-cell-depleted T cells, or PBMCs; the material itself was cDNA or gDNA.

The CDR3 covers 17 residues. In germline, CDR1 is SGHNT, CDR2 YYREEE (reference sequence). V lost 0 bases to trimming and J lost 9 bases, with 19 bases between them. The assay was immunoSEQ multiplex PCR, and TCRdb's table has in-frame clones only and misses some. The data hold about 280,000 clones, with 75% to 90% observed a single time. The TCR sequence derives from a man over 45 with acute or convalescent COVID-19. The sequencing input was peripheral blood. The J gene is TRBJ1-6, the V gene TRBV5-4, with D perhaps matching TRBD1 (6 bases). The CDR3 reads CASSLETGSRGFSPLHF. CDR3 DNA sequence: TGTGCCAGCAGCTTGGAGACGGGGTCCAGGGGTTTTTCACCCCTCCACTTT. Together with reference TRBV5-4 and TRBJ1-6, the CDR3 gives the full variable domain: ETGVTQSPTHLIKTRGQQVTLRCSSQSGHNTVSWYQQALGQGPQFIFQYYREEENGRGNFPPRFSGLQFPNYSSELNVNALELDDSALYLCASSLETGSRGFSPLHFGNGTRLTVT.